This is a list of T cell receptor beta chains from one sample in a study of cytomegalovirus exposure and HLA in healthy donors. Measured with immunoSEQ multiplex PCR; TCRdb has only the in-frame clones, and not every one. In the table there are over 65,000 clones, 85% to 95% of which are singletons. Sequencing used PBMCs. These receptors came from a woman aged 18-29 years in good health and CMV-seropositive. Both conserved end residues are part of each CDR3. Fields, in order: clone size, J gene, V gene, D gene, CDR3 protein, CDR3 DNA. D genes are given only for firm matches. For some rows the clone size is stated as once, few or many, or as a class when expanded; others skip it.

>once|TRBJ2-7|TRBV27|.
CASSSPAGMSNYEQYF
TGTGCCAGCAGTTCCCCTGCGGGAATGAGCAACTACGAGCAGTACTTC
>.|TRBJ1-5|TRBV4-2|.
CASSQALEGLNQPQHF
TGTGCCAGCAGCCAAGCATTGGAGGGGCTCAATCAGCCCCAGCATTTT
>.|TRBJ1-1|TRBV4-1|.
CASSQGGTDMNTEAFF
TGCGCCAGCAGCCAAGGCGGGACGGATATGAACACTGAAGCTTTCTTT
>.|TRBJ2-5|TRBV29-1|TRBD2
CSVEGFLAGVQETQYF
TGCAGCGTTGAGGGATTTCTAGCGGGAGTGCAAGAGACCCAGTACTTC
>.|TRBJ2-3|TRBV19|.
CASSPRPSARQDTQYF
TGTGCCAGTAGTCCCCGCCCCAGCGCCCGCCAAGATACGCAGTATTTT
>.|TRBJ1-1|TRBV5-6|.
CASSFQGRGTEAFF
TGTGCCAGCAGCTTTCAGGGAAGAGGAACTGAAGCTTTCTTT
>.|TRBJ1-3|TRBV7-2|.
CASSRGGGAGNTIYF
TGTGCCAGCTCGAGGGGAGGGGGAGCGGGAAACACCATATATTTT
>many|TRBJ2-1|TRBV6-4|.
CASSDLPEAEQFF
TGTGCCAGCAGTGACCTCCCCGAGGCTGAGCAGTTCTTC
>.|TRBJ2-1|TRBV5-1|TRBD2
CASSGGTSPMMDEQFF
TGCGCCAGCAGCGGGGGGACTAGCCCTATGATGGATGAGCAGTTCTTC
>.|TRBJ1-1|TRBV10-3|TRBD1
CAISGDRQASHTEAFF
TGTGCCATCAGTGGGGACAGGCAGGCATCTCACACTGAAGCTTTCTTT
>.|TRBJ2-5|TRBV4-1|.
CASSQVPGYAETQYF
TGCGCCAGCAGCCAAGTCCCAGGCTACGCGGAGACCCAGTACTTC
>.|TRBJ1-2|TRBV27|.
CASSLRRAFDYGYTF
TGTGCCAGCAGTTTAAGGCGGGCGTTTGACTATGGCTACACCTTC
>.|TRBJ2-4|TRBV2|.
CASSPLDSQQAKNIQYF
TGTGCCAGCAGTCCCTTGGACAGTCAGCAAGCCAAAAACATTCAGTACTTC
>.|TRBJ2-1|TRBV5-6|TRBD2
CASSLDVSGRWYNEQFF
TGTGCCAGCAGCTTGGACGTTAGCGGGAGGTGGTACAATGAGCAGTTCTTC
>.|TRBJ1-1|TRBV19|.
CASSSRLSGKGTEAFF
TGTGCCAGTAGTTCCCGGCTCTCGGGGAAAGGCACTGAAGCTTTCTTT
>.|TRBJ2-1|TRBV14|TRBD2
CASSQTSAAYNEQFF
TGTGCCAGCAGCCAAACTAGCGCGGCTTACAATGAGCAGTTCTTC
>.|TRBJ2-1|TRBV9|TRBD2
CASSVASSGAYNEQFF
TGTGCCAGCAGCGTAGCTTCTAGCGGGGCTTACAATGAGCAGTTCTTC